These 19 T cell receptor beta chains originate from one sample sequenced in a study of cytomegalovirus exposure and HLA in healthy donors. Use of 60 Vbeta and 13 Jbeta primers characterized the PCR. Only in-frame clones appear in the TCRdb table, and some are missing; sequencing was by immunoSEQ multiplex PCR. The data show under 200,000 clones, with approximately 80% seen just once and 7% held by the top ten. Sequencing used PBMCs. Source of these receptors: a woman aged 40 to 49 in good health and CMV-seropositive.

A single count supports this clone. The chain couples TRBV15 to TRBJ2-3; TRBD2 matches at 11 bases. The germline V gene has CDR1 LNHNV and CDR2 YYDKDF (reference sequence). The CDR3 has 18 amino acids. V was pared by 0 bases and J by 4 bases, with 9 bases of the junction left unmatched. For the CDR3, the DNA is TGTGCCACCAGCAGAGATCCCACTAGCGGGGGTAGACCAGATACGCAGTATTTT. It encodes CATSRDPTSGGRPDTQYF.

This chain links TRBV5-1 with TRBJ2-2; a weak D match, TRBD1 (5 bases). The CDR3 contains 15 residues. Germline V CDR1 and CDR2: SGHRS, YFSETQ. Trimming pared 0 bases from V and 1 base from J, leaving 7 bases between. Here the CDR3 reads CASSLDRLNTGELFF. DNA of the CDR3: TGCGCCAGCAGCTTGGACAGGTTGAACACCGGGGAGCTGTTTTTT.

In its sample, this clone was seen a few times. The chain couples TRBV11-2 to TRBJ1-6, with unresolved D. This CDR3 spans 13 amino acids. V dropped 1 base and J dropped 10 bases, with 8 bases sitting between them. CDR1 SGHAT and CDR2 FQNNGV come from the germline V gene. The CDR3 loop reads CASSLGLSSPLHF. Here the CDR3 DNA reads TGTGCCAGCAGCTTAGGCTTGAGCTCACCCCTCCACTTT.

The V and J genes are TRBV6-4 and TRBJ2-6; D may be TRBD2 (5 bases). CDR3 size: 22 residues. V gave up 0 bases and J gave up 2 bases, with 26 bases separating them. Looked up from germline, CDR1 is MRHNA and CDR2 is SNTAGT. The CDR3 nucleotides are TGTGCCAGCAGTGACTCCGGCCTAGCCCCGGGCCGCATACCCACTGGGGCCAACGTCCTGACTTTC. It is translated as CASSDSGLAPGRIPTGANVLTF.

The DNA of the CDR3 is TGTGCCGGCGGACAGCCTCACCTTCCCCAAACCCTCCACTTT. Its protein product is CAGGQPHLPQTLHF. The chain links TRBV30 to TRBJ1-6, with a tentative D call TRBD1 (6 bases). This CDR3 spans 14 amino acids. From germline, CDR1 is GTSNPN and CDR2 SVGIG (reference sequence). The V and J ends lost 8 bases and 14 bases respectively, with 25 bases between them.

The sample holds a few counts of this clone. V and J are TRBV5-1 and TRBJ1-3; 11 bases are shared with TRBD1. This CDR3 has 17 residues. The ends lost 3 bases at V and 0 bases at J; junction bases unmatched: 5. In germline, CDR1 is SGHRS, CDR2 YFSETQ. CDR3 amino acids: CASSWTGGPISGNTIYF. As DNA, the CDR3 is TGCGCCAGCAGCTGGACAGGGGGCCCGATCTCTGGAAACACCATATATTTT.

V and J are TRBV7-9 and TRBJ2-5, with 10 positions matching TRBD2. The CDR3 has 17 amino acids. V gave up 1 base and J gave up 3 bases; unmatched junction bases: 8. The V gene's germline CDR1 is SEHNR and CDR2 FQNEAQ (reference sequence). The CDR3 spells CASSLDVSGGLKETQYF. CDR3 in DNA: TGTGCCAGCAGCTTAGATGTTAGCGGGGGGCTAAAAGAGACCCAGTACTTC. Full variable domain (remainder filled in from reference TRBV7-9 and TRBJ2-5): DTGVSQNPRHKITKRGQNVTFRCDPISEHNRLYWYRQTLGQGPEFLTYFQNEAQLEKSRLLSDRFSAERPKGSFSTLEIQRTEQGDSAMYLCASSLDVSGGLKETQYFGPGTRLLVL.

CDR3 sequence: CASSPLAGNTGELFF. Written as DNA, the CDR3 is TGCGCCAGCAGCCCACTAGCGGGGAACACCGGGGAGCTGTTTTTT. V usage is TRBV5-1 and J usage is TRBJ2-2; 9 bases are a match to TRBD2. The CDR3 sequence is 15 residues long. V lost 4 bases to trimming and J lost 1 base; unmatched junction nucleotides: 2. In germline, CDR1 is SGHRS, CDR2 YFSETQ.

Turning to this clone: The junction shows a germline mismatch at one end, possibly a read error. The chain carries TRBV7-9 and TRBJ2-6, with D possibly being TRBD1 (5 bases). Germline lookup yields CDR1 SEHNR and CDR2 FQNEAQ (reference sequence). The CDR3 loop spans 16 amino acids. CDR3 protein: CASRLDGMAGANGLTF. DNA for the CDR3: TGTGCCAGCAGGCTAGATGGGATGGCTGGGGCCAACGGCCTGACTTTC. The full variable domain, with the rest looked up from reference TRBV7-9 and TRBJ2-6, is DTGVSQNPRHKITKRGQNVTFRCDPISEHNRLYWYRQTLGQGPEFLTYFQNEAQLEKSRLLSDRFSAERPKGSFSTLEIQRTEQGDSAMYLCASRLDGMAGANGLTFGAGSRLTVL.

The chain has TRBV5-1 and TRBJ2-1; a possible D gene is TRBD2 (5 bases). The germline CDR1 and CDR2 sequences are SGHRS and YFSETQ. V was trimmed by 0 bases and J by 6 bases, leaving 13 bases between them. CDR3 size: 15 residues. CDR3 loop: CASSLVRAGGNEQFF. The CDR3 region has the DNA TGCGCCAGCAGCTTGGTTCGAGCAGGAGGCAATGAGCAGTTCTTC.

The rearrangement joins TRBV5-5 to TRBJ1-3, with 12 positions matching TRBD1. There are 20 residues in the CDR3. V shed 1 base and J 7 bases; nucleotides not matched to a gene: 18. Germline CDR1 and CDR2: SGHKS and YYEKEE (reference sequence). CDR3 residues: CASSLIGTGGDSTVRNTIYF. In nucleotides, the CDR3 is TGTGCCAGCAGCTTGATAGGGACAGGGGGCGACTCGACGGTGCGGAACACCATATATTTT.

The chain is built from TRBV30 and TRBJ1-1, with D unclear. This CDR3 is 15 amino acids long. V lost 2 bases and J lost 5, with 18 bases in between. Germline CDR1 reads GTSNPN; CDR2 reads SVGIG (reference sequence). DNA of the CDR3: TGTGCCTGGAGTTTGGTTGGGCCGAGGGAAACTGAAGCTTTCTTT. It yields the protein CAWSLVGPRETEAFF.

The chain joins TRBV4-3 to TRBJ1-4; weak D call: TRBD1 (5 bases). CDR3 length: 13 residues. The V and J ends lost 4 bases and 5 bases respectively, with 8 bases between them. CDR1 is LGHNA and CDR2 is YSLEER in the germline V gene. The CDR3 reads CASSPRTNEKLFF. The CDR3 DNA is TGCGCCAGCAGCCCGCGGACAAATGAAAAACTGTTTTTT.

This chain connects TRBV11-2 to TRBJ2-3, with a tentative D call TRBD1 (5 bases). CDR3 length: 14 residues. The V gene's germline CDR1 is SGHAT and CDR2 FQNNGV. Trimming took 5 bases from V and 8 from J, leaving 17 bases between them. The DNA for the CDR3 is TGTGCCAGCAGCCCCATACTGACGCAGGGTACGCAGTATTTT. Its translation is CASSPILTQGTQYF.

The chain employs TRBV5-1 and TRBJ2-1; 16 positions match TRBD2. This CDR3 has 17 residues. Germline CDR1 SGHRS, CDR2 YFSETQ. V dropped 4 bases and J dropped 2; count of bases not matched to a gene: 3. CDR3 sequence: CASSGTSGGAAYNEQFF. CDR3 DNA sequence: TGCGCCAGCAGCGGGACTAGCGGGGGGGCGGCCTACAATGAGCAGTTCTTC.

The genes are TRBV27 and TRBJ2-1, with a possible D match to TRBD2 (6 bases). Trimming took off 6 bases at V and 0 bases at J, with 12 bases between the two ends. CDR1 is MNHEY and CDR2 is SMNVEV in the germline V gene (reference sequence). This CDR3 spans 15 amino acids. The CDR3 here is CASRALANSYNEQFF. CDR3 nucleotide sequence: TGTGCCAGCAGGGCACTAGCCAACTCCTACAATGAGCAGTTCTTC.

This clone has just a few counts. The chain links TRBV10-2 to TRBJ1-2; the D is unclear. The CDR3 sequence is 12 residues long. Germline CDR1 and CDR2: WSHSY and SAAADI. Trimming stripped 3 bases from V and 8 bases from J, with 10 bases between. CDR3 protein: CASSESGRGYTF. In DNA, the CDR3 is TGCGCCAGCAGTGAAAGCGGGCGAGGCTACACCTTC.

The gene calls are TRBV9 and TRBJ2-1; 8 bases are a match to TRBD2. The CDR3 is 15 residues long. V gave up 4 bases and J gave up 7 bases; unmatched junction bases: 10. Looked up from germline, CDR1 is SGDLS and CDR2 is YYNGEE. In nucleotides, the CDR3 is TGTGCCAGCAGCCGAAGCGGGGGTACTTTTAATGAGCAGTTCTTC. Its protein is CASSRSGGTFNEQFF.

In regard to this clone: The junction departs from the called germline gene at one end, perhaps through a read error. The V call is TRBV10-1, the J call TRBJ2-3; D is unresolved. CDR1 WNHNN and CDR2 SYGVQD come from the germline V gene (reference sequence). The CDR3 length is 13 residues. The CDR3 spells CASIERPTDTQYF. The DNA for the CDR3 is TGCGCCAGCATTGAGCGTCCCACAGATACGCAGTATTTT.